What follows is one T cell receptor (beta chain) and its context. The antigen is not known. Profiling relied on immunoSEQ multiplex PCR, and the TCRdb table lists in-frame clones only, not all of them. This sample carries about 47,000 clones, about nine tenths of them seen once, and the ten largest clones take over 4%. The source of the sample is a study of PD-1 blockade in classical Hodgkin lymphoma. Study-level findings and limits: Repertoire differences lack defined causes, possibly disease activity or prior therapy. Baseline TCR diversity was reportedly lower in newly diagnosed patients than healthy donors.

Documented time point: newly diagnosed, previously untreated cHL patient sample. Comparison PBMCs came from previously untreated, newly diagnosed classical Hodgkin lymphoma patients. This CDR3 is 16 amino acids long. CDR1 is SGHDT, CDR2 YYEEEE, per germline. The V gene lost 0 bases and the J gene lost 1 base, with 10 bases spanning the gap. The sequence derives from a human donor with classical Hodgkin lymphoma. Sequenced input: peripheral blood mononuclear cells (PBMCs). V gene TRBV5-6 combines with J gene TRBJ1-4; no definite D call. CDR3 protein: CASSLVSSGTNEKLFF. CDR3 coding DNA: TGTGCCAGCAGCTTGGTGTCCTCTGGAACTAATGAAAAACTGTTTTTT.